This paragraph reports one T cell receptor (beta chain). Its antigen remains unknown. One junction end disagrees with the germline gene, perhaps due to a read error. This sample is part of a study of response to subunit inactivated influenza vaccine. Study-wide findings and caveats: New T cells are recruited in small numbers by each seasonal influenza vaccination, according to the authors' suggestion.

TCRdb analysed the RT-PCR reads with MiXCR anew, one entry per CDR3 protein. The data contain 500,000 to 600,000 distinct CDR3 sequences, 14% of them singletons. This CDR3 is 15 amino acids long. The germline V gene has CDR1 SGHTA and CDR2 FQGNSA. This chain uses TRBV7-2 with TRBJ2-5, with TRBD2 identical over 11 bases. Here the sequenced sample was PBMCs from blood, taken 11 to 12 days after vaccination. This clonotype was obtained from a man aged 50-60 years who received an inactivated influenza vaccine. The CDR3 is CASSIAGGVGETQYF. The CDR3, as DNA: TGTGCCAGCAGCATAGCGGGAGGGGTAGGGGAGACCCAGTACTTC. The variable domain in full, completed from reference TRBV7-2 and TRBJ2-5, reads GAGVSQSPSNKVTEKGKDVELRCDPISGHTALYWYRQSLGQGLEFLIYFQGNSAPDKSGLPSDRFSAERTGGSVSTLTIQRTQQEDSAVYLCASSIAGGVGETQYFGPGTRLLVL.